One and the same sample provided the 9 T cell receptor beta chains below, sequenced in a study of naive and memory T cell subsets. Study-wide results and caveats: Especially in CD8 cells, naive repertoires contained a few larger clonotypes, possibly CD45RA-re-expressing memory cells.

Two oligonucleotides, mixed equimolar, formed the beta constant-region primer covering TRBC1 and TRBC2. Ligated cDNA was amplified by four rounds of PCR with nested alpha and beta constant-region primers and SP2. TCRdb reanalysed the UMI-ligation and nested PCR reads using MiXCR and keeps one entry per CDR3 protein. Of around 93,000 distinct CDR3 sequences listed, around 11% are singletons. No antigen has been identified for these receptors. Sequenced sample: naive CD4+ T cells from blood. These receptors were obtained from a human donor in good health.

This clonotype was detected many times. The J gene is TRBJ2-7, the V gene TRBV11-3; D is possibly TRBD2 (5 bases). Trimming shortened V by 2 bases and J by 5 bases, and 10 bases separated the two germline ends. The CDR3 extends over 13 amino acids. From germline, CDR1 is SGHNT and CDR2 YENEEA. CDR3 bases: TGTGCCAGCAGCTTAAGTCACGGGGACGAGCAGTACTTC. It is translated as CASSLSHGDEQYF.

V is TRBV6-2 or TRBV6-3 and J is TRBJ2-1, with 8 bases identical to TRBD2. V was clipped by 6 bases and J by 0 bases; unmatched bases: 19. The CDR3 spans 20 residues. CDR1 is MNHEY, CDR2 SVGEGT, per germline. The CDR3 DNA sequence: TGTGCCAGCAGGGAGATAACTAGCGGCTCTTTCCTGAGCTCCTACAATGAGCAGTTCTTC. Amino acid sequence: CASREITSGSFLSSYNEQFF.

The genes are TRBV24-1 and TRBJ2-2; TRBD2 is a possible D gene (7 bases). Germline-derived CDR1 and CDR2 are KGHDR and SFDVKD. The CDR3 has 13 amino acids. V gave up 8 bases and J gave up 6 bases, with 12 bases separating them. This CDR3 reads CATTGGISGELFF. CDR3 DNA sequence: TGTGCCACCACGGGGGGCATCTCCGGGGAGCTGTTTTTT.

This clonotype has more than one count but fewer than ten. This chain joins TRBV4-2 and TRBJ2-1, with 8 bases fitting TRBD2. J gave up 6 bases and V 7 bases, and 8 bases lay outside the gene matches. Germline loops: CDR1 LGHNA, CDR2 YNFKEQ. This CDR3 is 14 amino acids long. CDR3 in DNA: TGTGCCAGCACCCCACCACGGGGGGGCAATGAGCAGTTCTTC. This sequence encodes CASTPPRGGNEQFF.

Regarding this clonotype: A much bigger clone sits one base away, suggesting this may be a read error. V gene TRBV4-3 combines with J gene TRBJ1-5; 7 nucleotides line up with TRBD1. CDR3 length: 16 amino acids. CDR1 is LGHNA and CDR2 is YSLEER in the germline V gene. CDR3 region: CASSQVWDSWNQPQNF. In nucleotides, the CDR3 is TGCGCCAGCAGCCAAGTTTGGGACAGTTGGAATCAGCCCCAGAATTTT.

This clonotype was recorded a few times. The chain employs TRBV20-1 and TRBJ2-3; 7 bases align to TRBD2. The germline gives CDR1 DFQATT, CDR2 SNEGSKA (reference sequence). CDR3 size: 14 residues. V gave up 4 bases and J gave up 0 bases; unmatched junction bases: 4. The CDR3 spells CSATGTTSTDTQYF. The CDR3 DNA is TGCAGTGCTACCGGGACTACTAGCACAGATACGCAGTATTTT.

This CDR3 reads CAVIFGGVINTEAFF. The CDR3 DNA is TGTGCCGTTATATTTGGGGGAGTGATCAACACTGAAGCTTTCTTT. V and J are TRBV7-9 and TRBJ1-1; possibly TRBD1 for D (5 bases). The CDR3 loop spans 15 amino acids. The V gene's germline CDR1 is SEHNR and CDR2 FQNEAQ (reference sequence). Trimming took off 11 bases at V and 2 bases at J, with 21 bases between the two ends.

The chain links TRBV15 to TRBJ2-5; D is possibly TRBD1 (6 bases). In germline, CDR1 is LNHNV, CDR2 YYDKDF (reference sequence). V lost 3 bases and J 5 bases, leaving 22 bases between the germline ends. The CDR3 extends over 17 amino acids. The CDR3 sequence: CATSSLSTGSARETQYF. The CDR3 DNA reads TGTGCCACCAGCAGTTTAAGTACAGGGTCGGCGAGGGAGACCCAGTACTTC.

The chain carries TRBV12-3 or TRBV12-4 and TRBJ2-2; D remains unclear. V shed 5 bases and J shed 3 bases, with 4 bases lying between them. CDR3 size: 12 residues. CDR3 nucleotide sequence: TGTGCCAGCAGTCGAGACACCGGGGAGCTGTTTTTT. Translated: CASSRDTGELFF.